This T cell receptor beta chain originates from a study of T cells in Graves' hyperthyroidism and ophthalmopathy. Overall study findings and caveats: Among thyroid clonotypes expanded above 0.001, most also appeared in blood.

The table lists this clonotype with many counts. Its specificity is unknown. Regions amplified from RNA transcripts were the TCR beta CDR3 regions. The TCR CDR3 first-round RT-PCR relied on the HTBI primer set. TCRdb used MiXCR to reprocess the multiplex PCR reads, holding one entry per CDR3 protein. The repertoire holds about 420,000 distinct CDR3 sequences, with more than 15% as singletons. V dropped 3 bases and J dropped 1 base, with 15 bases sitting between them. The CDR3 is 15 amino acids. CDR1 DFQATT and CDR2 SNEGSKA come from the germline V gene (reference sequence). Material: blood. This clonotype was obtained from a woman aged 18-29 years with Graves' hyperthyroidism. The V gene is TRBV20-1, the J gene TRBJ1-1; no reliable D call. CDR3 DNA sequence: TGCAGTGCTAGTCGCTGGACTCTTCAGAACACTGAAGCTTTCTTT. Its translation is CSASRWTLQNTEAFF.